This T cell receptor beta chain originates from a study of T cells after yellow fever vaccination. UMIs were added to TCR cDNA along with a universal primer site when it was made by 5'RACE template switching. TCRdb independently ran MiXCR on the 5' RACE reads; one entry per CDR3 protein. The table includes some 500,000 distinct CDR3 sequences, approximately 12% detected once. This clonotype was found a few times. The target antigen is unknown. Study-wide results and limits: Shared CD4/CD8 clonotypes were a small share, likely from convergent recombination. Within FACS-sorted repertoires, abundant clonotypes contaminating from the bulk population could be present. Though it reached lower strength, the secondary response hit its peak faster, day 5 versus 15.

Germline loops: CDR1 LGHNA, CDR2 YNFKEQ. This CDR3 has 12 residues. The V gene lost 4 bases and the J gene lost 9 bases, with 10 bases spanning the gap. This TCR was sampled from a man aged 25 to 40 who received the YFV17D yellow fever vaccine. The chain carries TRBV4-2 and TRBJ2-1, with D tentatively TRBD2 (6 bases). The sample was PBMCs, taken on the day of the yellow fever booster vaccination. The CDR3 sequence is CASSPGEGEQFF. CDR3 nucleotide sequence: TGTGCCAGCAGCCCGGGAGAGGGTGAGCAGTTCTTC.